The 32 T cell receptor beta chains in this list originate from one sample, sequenced in a study of blood T cell repertoires in COVID-19. Here immunoSEQ multiplex PCR was the method, and the copy in TCRdb shows in-frame clones only, minus some. The sample lists some 220,000 clones, around 84% seen once, with around 13% in the top ten. The sample taken for sequencing was peripheral blood. Every receptor here comes from a human donor in a cohort sampled during active COVID-19.

The chain recombines TRBV2 with TRBJ2-5; 8 nucleotides align to TRBD2. Germline V gene data show CDR1 as SNHLY and CDR2 as FYNNEI. The CDR3 runs 19 residues. V lost 5 bases and J lost 1; bases outside the gene matches: 18. The CDR3 DNA is TGTGCCAGCAGTCTCCTCACTGGGGGGACTAGTCGTTCCCAAGAGACCCAGTACTTC. Encoded protein: CASSLLTGGTSRSQETQYF.

The chain is built from TRBV28 and TRBJ1-2; weak D call: TRBD1 (5 bases). The CDR3 has 14 amino acids. Germline V gene data show CDR1 as MDHEN and CDR2 as SYDVKM. V was trimmed by 6 bases and J by 5 bases, leaving 16 bases between them. The CDR3 coding sequence is TGTGCCAGCAGCTTAATGACAGTGATTTATGGCTACACCTTC. Its translation: CASSLMTVIYGYTF.

The DNA for the CDR3 is TGTGCCAGCATCGCAGGGGCTGGAAACACCATATATTTT. Amino acids: CASIAGAGNTIYF. V usage is TRBV6-5 and J usage is TRBJ1-3; possibly TRBD1 for D (6 bases). V lost 7 bases, J lost 2 bases, and 9 bases lay in between. The V gene's germline CDR1 is MNHEY and CDR2 SVGAGI. This CDR3 contains 13 residues.

The table lists this clone with a few counts. The rearrangement uses TRBV2 and TRBJ2-7, with D possibly matching TRBD2 (6 bases). V lost 5 bases, J lost 3 bases, and 14 bases lay in between. This CDR3 spans 14 amino acids. The V gene's germline CDR1 is SNHLY and CDR2 FYNNEI. Written as DNA, the CDR3 is TGTGCCAGCAGTCAACCGGGACTTAGCTACGAGCAGTACTTC. Its protein is CASSQPGLSYEQYF.

This rearrangement joins TRBV5-6 to TRBJ2-5, with a tentative D call TRBD2 (7 bases). CDR1 and CDR2 from the germline V gene are SGHDT and YYEEEE. Between the trimmed V and J ends, which lost 4 bases and 2 bases, there was a span of 18 bases. This CDR3 region has 16 residues. The CDR3 nucleotides are TGTGCCAGCAGCCCCCGATCGGGGAGGGGGCAAGAGACCCAGTACTTC. Translated, it gives CASSPRSGRGQETQYF.

The chain carries TRBV18 and TRBJ2-1; D may be TRBD2 (7 bases). Looked up from germline, CDR1 is KGHSH and CDR2 is LQKENI. The CDR3 is 15 amino acids. Trimming took off 6 bases at V and 7 bases at J, with 19 bases between the two ends. The CDR3 is CASSPRGGEKNEQFF. CDR3 nucleotide sequence: TGTGCCAGCTCCCCGAGGGGGGGCGAAAAAAATGAGCAGTTCTTC.

The V gene is TRBV28, the J gene TRBJ2-7; 13 bases are shared with TRBD2. CDR3 length equals 17 residues. Germline CDR1 reads MDHEN; CDR2 reads SYDVKM. J gave up 1 base and V 10 bases, and 13 bases lay outside the gene matches. The CDR3 is CATRGLAGAQASYEQYF. The CDR3 DNA reads as TGTGCCACCAGAGGACTAGCGGGAGCTCAGGCTTCCTACGAGCAGTACTTC.

This chain joins TRBV11-2 and TRBJ2-3; no firm D call. V dropped 7 bases and J dropped 4 bases, with 24 bases sitting between them. This CDR3 comprises 17 residues. Germline V gene data show CDR1 as SGHAT and CDR2 as FQNNGV. CDR3 nucleotides: TGTGCCAGCACCCGAAACCTGCCTAGAGGAGTCCCAGATACGCAGTATTTT. This codes for CASTRNLPRGVPDTQYF.

The chain is built from TRBV18 and TRBJ2-2; 10 bases agree with TRBD1. J was trimmed by 4 bases and V by 3 bases; bases with no gene match: 8. The germline V gene encodes CDR1 KGHSH and CDR2 LQKENI. The length of the CDR3 is 17 residues. The CDR3 loop reads CASSPWTGGRSTGELFF. CDR3 DNA: TGTGCCAGCTCACCTTGGACAGGGGGTCGTAGCACCGGGGAGCTGTTTTTT.

V usage is TRBV28 and J usage is TRBJ2-7; 8 bases agree with TRBD2. This CDR3 is built from 16 residues. CDR1 MDHEN and CDR2 SYDVKM come from the germline V gene. V was clipped by 2 bases and J by 2 bases; unmatched bases: 8. The CDR3 nucleotides are TGTGCCAGCAGTTTAGGCCCCTCAGCGGGAGCCTACGAGCAGTACTTC. Translating it yields CASSLGPSAGAYEQYF.

V is TRBV6-5 and J is TRBJ1-1, with D unclear. CDR3 length: 11 amino acids. Trimming stripped 8 bases from V and 3 bases from J, with 7 bases between. Germline V gene data show CDR1 as MNHEY and CDR2 as SVGAGI. CDR3 in amino acids: CASFKHTEAFF. CDR3 in DNA: TGTGCCAGCTTTAAGCACACTGAAGCTTTCTTT.

V gene TRBV6-5 combines with J gene TRBJ2-7, with a weak D call TRBD1 (6 bases). CDR3 length: 11 amino acids. The V end lost 6 bases, the J end lost 6 bases, and 9 bases lay between the germline ends. Germline V gene data show CDR1 as MNHEY and CDR2 as SVGAGI. CDR3 coding DNA: TGTGCCAGCAGCCCAGGGGTCGAGCAGTACTTC. It yields the protein CASSPGVEQYF.

This clone was observed a handful of times. The chain uses TRBV24-1 and TRBJ2-1, with TRBD1 identical over 9 bases. The CDR3 covers 16 residues. CDR1 is KGHDR and CDR2 is SFDVKD in the germline V gene. V shed 4 bases and J 7 bases; nucleotides not matched to a gene: 10. Written as DNA, the CDR3 is TGTGCCACCAGTGACGCTGGACAGGGGAGTACGAATGAGCAGTTCTTC. Its translation is CATSDAGQGSTNEQFF.

This rearrangement joins TRBV28 to TRBJ2-7, with D perhaps matching TRBD1 (6 bases). V was trimmed by 5 bases and J by 2 bases, leaving 13 bases between them. The CDR3 consists of 14 residues. CDR1 and CDR2 (germline): MDHEN, SYDVKM. CDR3 bases: TGTGCCAGCAGTGAGACAGGTCCTGCCTACGAGCAGTACTTC. Protein sequence: CASSETGPAYEQYF. Complete variable domain (other parts from reference TRBV28 and TRBJ2-7): DVKVTQSSRYLVKRTGEKVFLECVQDMDHENMFWYRQDPGLGLRLIYFSYDVKMKEKGDIPEGYSVSREKKERFSLILESASTNQTSMYLCASSETGPAYEQYFGPGTRLTVT.

The chain combines TRBV27 with TRBJ1-6; 7 bases align to TRBD1. Germline V gene sequence: CDR1 MNHEY, CDR2 SMNVEV (reference sequence). The junction had 16 bases not matched to a gene; V was cut back by 10 bases and J by 10 bases. The CDR3 contains 15 residues. The CDR3 bases are TGTGCCACAAGCCTGGAGGGACAGAGGACCTCACCCCTCCACTTT. Translation gives CATSLEGQRTSPLHF.

The V and J genes are TRBV27 and TRBJ2-1; a weak D match, TRBD1 (6 bases). Trimming took 5 bases from V and 6 from J, leaving 17 bases between them. This CDR3 comprises 15 residues. CDR1 and CDR2 from the germline V gene are MNHEY and SMNVEV (reference sequence). Here the CDR3 reads CASSTTGPSFNEQFF. Written as DNA, the CDR3 is TGTGCCAGCAGTACAACAGGGCCCTCGTTCAATGAGCAGTTCTTC.

CDR3 DNA: TGCAGCGTTAAGCAGGGGATCGAGCAGTACTTC. Translating it yields CSVKQGIEQYF. The V gene is TRBV29-1, the J gene TRBJ2-7; D might be TRBD1 (6 bases). The CDR3 runs to 11 residues. V was pared by 5 bases and J by 6 bases, with 11 bases between. The germline V gene encodes CDR1 SQVTM and CDR2 ANQGSEA.

This clone was observed a single time. The rearrangement joins TRBV7-2 to TRBJ1-5; no clear D gene. The V gene's germline CDR1 is SGHTA and CDR2 FQGNSA. The CDR3 loop spans 17 amino acids. Trimming removed 5 bases from V and 1 base from J, with 18 bases in between. CDR3 sequence: CASSEPTAGASNQPQHF. In DNA form, the CDR3 reads TGTGCCAGCAGCGAACCTACGGCTGGAGCGAGCAATCAGCCCCAGCATTTT.

The count of this clone is one. The chain uses TRBV19 and TRBJ2-5, with 7 bases matching TRBD2. The CDR3 consists of 16 residues. The germline gives CDR1 LNHDA, CDR2 SQIVND (reference sequence). Losses at the gene ends were 7 bases for V and 2 bases for J; bases not matched to a gene: 13. The CDR3 reads CASNIGAGSGQETQYF. The DNA for the CDR3 is TGTGCCAGTAATATCGGAGCGGGGTCGGGGCAAGAGACCCAGTACTTC.

This clone was detected only a few times. CDR3 sequence: CASTATGDSGNTIYF. In nucleotides, the CDR3 is TGTGCCAGTACCGCAACAGGGGACTCTGGAAACACCATATATTTT. This chain connects TRBV19 to TRBJ1-3; 7 bases are shared with TRBD1. CDR1 is LNHDA and CDR2 is SQIVND in the germline V gene (reference sequence). The CDR3 runs to 15 residues. V lost 7 bases and J lost 0; bases outside the gene matches: 6. Combining the CDR3 with reference TRBV19 and TRBJ1-3 gives the whole variable domain DGGITQSPKYLFRKEGQNVTLSCEQNLNHDAMYWYRQDPGQGLRLIYYSQIVNDFQKGDIAEGYSVSREKKESFPLTVTSAQKNPTAFYLCASTATGDSGNTIYFGEGSWLTVV.

V is TRBV3-1 (or the pseudogene TRBV3-2) and J is TRBJ1-2; TRBD1 might be the D (5 bases). V dropped 1 base and J dropped 8 bases, with 20 bases sitting between them. The V gene's germline CDR1 is LGHDT and CDR2 YNNKEL (reference sequence). There are 16 residues in the CDR3. The CDR3 DNA reads as TGTGCCAGCAGCCAAGGAATCTCAAGGGGAAATAAGGGCTACACCTTC. Its protein product is CASSQGISRGNKGYTF.

The genes are TRBV28 and TRBJ1-2; 9 bases are a match to TRBD1. The CDR3 length is 17 residues. Germline CDR1 is MDHEN and CDR2 is SYDVKM. The V and J ends lost 4 bases and 8 bases, in that order; junction bases with no gene match: 17. The CDR3 loop reads CASSSTPRTGDSGGYTF. DNA for the CDR3: TGTGCCAGCAGTTCGACCCCTCGGACAGGGGACTCCGGAGGCTACACCTTC.

The chain employs TRBV5-8 and TRBJ2-7; 8 bases agree with TRBD1. The CDR3 is 16 residues long. V gave up 3 bases and J gave up 5 bases; unmatched junction bases: 13. Germline values: CDR1 SGHTS, CDR2 YDEGEE. The CDR3 DNA is TGTGCCAGCAGCTACGACCTAGGACAGGGTAGCGACGAGCAGTACTTC. Translating it yields CASSYDLGQGSDEQYF.

This clone was recorded a few times. V usage is TRBV7-9 and J usage is TRBJ2-7, with TRBD2 matching 13 bases. The trim removed 5 bases at V and 1 base at J, leaving 14 bases unmatched. The germline V gene has CDR1 SEHNR and CDR2 FQNEAQ (reference sequence). This CDR3 has 19 residues. CDR3 bases: TGTGCCAGCAGCAACAGACCGGGACTAGCGGGAAGGGTTTCCTACGAGCAGTACTTC. This encodes CASSNRPGLAGRVSYEQYF.

The chain combines TRBV6-1 with TRBJ2-3; 7 nucleotides agree with TRBD2. CDR3 length equals 14 residues. V lost 3 bases to trimming and J lost 5 bases; unmatched junction nucleotides: 5. From germline, CDR1 is MNHNS and CDR2 SASEGT. CDR3 nucleotide sequence: TGTGCCAGCAGTGACCGGACTAGTAGAGATACGCAGTATTTT. Protein sequence: CASSDRTSRDTQYF.

This chain connects TRBV27 to TRBJ1-5, with a possible D match to TRBD1 (6 bases). V lost 8 bases and J 1 base, leaving 18 bases between the germline ends. CDR1 is MNHEY, CDR2 SMNVEV, per germline (reference sequence). The CDR3 runs 16 residues. The CDR3 reads CASSPAGVNSNQPQHF. Here the CDR3 DNA reads TGTGCCAGCTCTCCCGCAGGGGTTAACAGCAATCAGCCCCAGCATTTT.

The rearrangement uses TRBV7-9 and TRBJ1-2; TRBD1 agrees at 8 bases. Germline V gene data show CDR1 as SEHNR and CDR2 as FQNEAQ (reference sequence). The CDR3 is made up of 12 amino acids. Germline trimming cut 4 bases from V and 6 bases from J; bases unmatched to any gene: 1. The CDR3 loop reads CASSSDRDGYTF. The CDR3 DNA reads as TGTGCCAGCAGCTCGGACAGGGATGGCTACACCTTC.

V usage is TRBV24-1 and J usage is TRBJ1-2; the match to TRBD1 covers 9 bases. Trimming at V came to 3 bases and at J to 7 bases, leaving 8 bases not matched to a gene. Germline CDR1 KGHDR, CDR2 SFDVKD. The CDR3 has 15 residues. The CDR3 DNA reads TGTGCCACCAGTGATATGGGACAGGGTTACGGTGGCTACACCTTC. Its protein product is CATSDMGQGYGGYTF.

The chain uses TRBV4-2 and TRBJ1-1; 12 bases are shared with TRBD1. The CDR3 spans 16 residues. From germline, CDR1 is LGHNA and CDR2 YNFKEQ. V dropped 0 bases and J dropped 3; count of bases not matched to a gene: 2. The CDR3 sequence is CASSQEGTGGYTEAFF. The CDR3 region has the DNA TGTGCCAGCAGCCAAGAGGGGACAGGGGGCTACACTGAAGCTTTCTTT.

V gene TRBV28 combines with J gene TRBJ1-2; D unresolved. The V gene's germline CDR1 is MDHEN and CDR2 SYDVKM. Trimming left V 2 bases short and J 1 base short, with 11 bases between. The length of the CDR3 is 15 residues. The chain's CDR3 is CASSLSGLGNYGYTF. For the CDR3, the DNA is TGTGCCAGCAGTTTAAGCGGGCTCGGTAACTATGGCTACACCTTC.

V and J are TRBV5-4 and TRBJ2-1; TRBD2 agrees at 9 bases. Germline V CDR1 and CDR2: SGHNT, YYREEE (reference sequence). Trimming removed 2 bases from V and 5 bases from J; junction bases left unmatched: 14. This CDR3 comprises 18 residues. The CDR3 spells CASSLYPRGGRADNEQFF. For the CDR3, the DNA is TGTGCCAGCAGCTTATATCCCCGGGGCGGGAGGGCCGACAATGAGCAGTTCTTC.

The V and J genes are TRBV28 and TRBJ2-7; 9 positions match TRBD2. V trimming: 5 bases; J trimming: 9 bases; junction bases outside the gene matches: 17. The germline V gene encodes CDR1 MDHEN and CDR2 SYDVKM. The CDR3 is 16 residues long. DNA of the CDR3: TGTGCCAGCAGTCCAACCCCTGGCGGGGGGGCCTTGGTGCAGTACTTC. Amino acids: CASSPTPGGGALVQYF. Complete variable domain (other parts from reference TRBV28 and TRBJ2-7): DVKVTQSSRYLVKRTGEKVFLECVQDMDHENMFWYRQDPGLGLRLIYFSYDVKMKEKGDIPEGYSVSREKKERFSLILESASTNQTSMYLCASSPTPGGGALVQYFGPGTRLTVT.